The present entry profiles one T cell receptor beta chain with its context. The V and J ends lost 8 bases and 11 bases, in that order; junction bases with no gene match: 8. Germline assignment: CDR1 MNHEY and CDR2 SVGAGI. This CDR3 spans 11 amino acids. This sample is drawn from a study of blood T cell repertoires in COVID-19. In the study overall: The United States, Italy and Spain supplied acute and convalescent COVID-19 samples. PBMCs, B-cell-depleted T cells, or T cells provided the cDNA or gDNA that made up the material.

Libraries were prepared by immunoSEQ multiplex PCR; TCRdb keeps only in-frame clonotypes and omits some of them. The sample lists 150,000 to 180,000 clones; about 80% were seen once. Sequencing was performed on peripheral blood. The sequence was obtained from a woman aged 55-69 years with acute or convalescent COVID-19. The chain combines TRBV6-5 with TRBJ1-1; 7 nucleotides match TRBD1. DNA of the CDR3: TGTGCCAGCCTTGGAGGGGGCGAGGCTTTCTTT. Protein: CASLGGGEAFF.